This is a list of T cell receptor beta chains from one sample in a study of identical twins. MiXCR, applied by TCRdb to the 5' RACE reads, yields one record per CDR3 protein. The repertoire includes about 530,000 distinct CDR3 sequences, around 20% of them detected once, and approximately 0.49% sits in the top ten. Separately, the same data were catalogued under a study of yellow fever vaccine responses in identical twins.

The specimen was CD4+ T cells sorted from blood. The receptors here all came from a woman between 18 and 29 years old in good health. The CDR3 runs from the conserved cysteine through the conserved F or W. Each record gives: D gene, V gene, clone size, J gene, CDR3 DNA, CDR3 protein. A D gene is named only where the DNA matches it firmly. The size entry is marked missing in some rows and otherwise reads once, few, many or a size class.

d_call: TRBD2; v_call: TRBV24-1; clone_size: few; j_call: TRBJ2-1; cdr3_nt: TGTGCCACCAGTGTCCATTCCGGGACTAGCGCGATTAGCTCCTACAATGAGCAGTTCTTC; cdr3_aa: CATSVHSGTSAISSYNEQFF
d_call: TRBD2; v_call: TRBV7-2; clone_size: -; j_call: TRBJ2-5; cdr3_nt: TGTGCCAGCAGCTTCCAAACTAGCGGACAAGAGACCCAGTACTTC; cdr3_aa: CASSFQTSGQETQYF
d_call: TRBD1; v_call: TRBV20-1; clone_size: -; j_call: TRBJ1-1; cdr3_nt: TGCAGTGCTAGAGATCCTTCGCGGCAGGGGGACACTGAAGCTTTCTTT; cdr3_aa: CSARDPSRQGDTEAFF
d_call: TRBD1; v_call: TRBV12-3/TRBV12-4; clone_size: -; j_call: TRBJ2-2; cdr3_nt: TGTGCCAGCAGTTTCCCCGGACAGGTGATTAACACCGGGGAGCTGTTTTTT; cdr3_aa: CASSFPGQVINTGELFF
d_call: TRBD2; v_call: TRBV3-1; clone_size: few; j_call: TRBJ2-3; cdr3_nt: TGTGCCAGCAGCCAGACTAGCGCCACAGATACGCAGTATTTT; cdr3_aa: CASSQTSATDTQYF
d_call: TRBD1; v_call: TRBV20-1; clone_size: -; j_call: TRBJ1-1; cdr3_nt: TGCAGTGCTGACCCGGGACAGGAAAGACGCATGAACACTGAAGCTTTCTTT; cdr3_aa: CSADPGQERRMNTEAFF
d_call: TRBD1; v_call: TRBV12-3/TRBV12-4; clone_size: -; j_call: TRBJ1-4; cdr3_nt: TGTGCCAGCAGTTTCGGTCAGGGGGCGAGTCCACTGTTTTTT; cdr3_aa: CASSFGQGASPLFF
d_call: -; v_call: TRBV24-1; clone_size: -; j_call: TRBJ2-6; cdr3_nt: TGTGCCACCAGTGATTTTCGGAACTCTGGGGCCAACGTCCTGACTTTC; cdr3_aa: CATSDFRNSGANVLTF
d_call: -; v_call: TRBV12-3/TRBV12-4; clone_size: few; j_call: TRBJ1-1; cdr3_nt: TGTGCCAGCAGCCAAAACCGAAATAGAGGCACTGAAGCTTTCTTT; cdr3_aa: CASSQNRNRGTEAFF
d_call: -; v_call: TRBV12-3/TRBV12-4; clone_size: few; j_call: TRBJ2-6; cdr3_nt: TGTGCCAGCAGTTTGGAGAACTCTGGGGCCAACGTCCTGACTTTC; cdr3_aa: CASSLENSGANVLTF
d_call: TRBD2; v_call: TRBV7-8; clone_size: few; j_call: TRBJ2-1; cdr3_nt: TGTGCCAGCAGCTTAGGAGGCGGACTAGCGGGAGCTTGGCAGTTCTTC; cdr3_aa: CASSLGGGLAGAWQFF